This TCR beta chain appears in the sequencing data of a study of cytomegalovirus exposure and HLA in healthy donors. Whole-study context: Within the Caucasian-associated ancestry cluster were roughly 81% of the 398 genotyped donors.

Primers for the PCR totalled 60 Vbeta and 13 Jbeta. Profiled with immunoSEQ multiplex PCR; TCRdb holds only in-frame clones, not every one. This table has over 150,000 clones, approximately 80% appearing once. Study conclusions and caveats: The later analysis indicated that the majority of CMV-associated TCR beta chains appeared HLA-restricted.

Each donor was healthy, and each was a bone marrow donor. As regards this clone: Its antigen remains unidentified.

The germline V and J ends were trimmed by 2 bases and 2 bases, with 7 bases remaining between them. Germline lookup yields CDR1 MNHEY and CDR2 SMNVEV (reference sequence). The CDR3 is 13 residues long. This sequence joins TRBV27 and TRBJ2-7; TRBD2 is a possible D gene (5 bases). Sequenced: PBMCs. The sequence derives from a man aged 30 to 39 in good health and CMV-seronegative. The DNA of the CDR3 is TGTGCCAGCAGTTTAGGAGGTACCTACGAGCAGTACTTC. Encoded protein: CASSLGGTYEQYF.